This entry is about one T cell receptor beta chain. Its cognate antigen has yet to be identified. No base-level quality is on record; no much larger clone is a single base apart. The library came from 5' RACE. This sample was sequenced with an Illumina HiSeq 2500. A second about 7 to 12 cycle PCR used a sample-barcoded 5' primer and a J-beta primer mix. A template-switch 5' adaptor carrying 12 random nucleotides introduced a unique molecular identifier onto each TCR beta cDNA molecule. At least 3 million CDR3-containing paired-end reads were obtained from each sample. First-strand cDNA synthesis was performed from all RNA using the Mint cDNA synthesis kit, with priming by a TRBC-specific oligonucleotide. Following uracil-DNA glycosylase treatment, a first 18-cycle PCR with universal primers M1SS and BC2_uni_R was performed on all cDNA. Turning to the authors' computational methods: Normalization of each sample was performed by random selection of 1 million high-quality reads, each carrying a distinct molecular identifier. Instead of being binned into consensus sequences, reads that shared molecular identifiers were thrown out. CDR3 identification, clonotype clustering and error correction used MiTCR with a Q25 quality threshold and the strictest error-elimination algorithm. A nonparametric unseen species model with Euler transformation was used to estimate lower-bound total TCR beta diversity. The public reads were run again by TCRdb, first through fastp at Q25 and then through MiXCR, and only productive beta chains were kept. CDR3 protein sequences are deduplicated, and each keeps its most common genes and DNA. TCRdb, rather than the study authors, made the V and J calls. The table for this sample lists approximately 780,000 distinct CDR3 sequences; more than 25% of them were counted only once. The ten largest make up over 2.5% of the sample.

From its cysteine to its phenylalanine, the CDR3 spans 16 amino acids. Only the CDR3 part of the read is kept: 48 bases, read in frame from the first base. The germline V gene gives CDR1 as SGHRS and CDR2 as YFSETQ. A distance of 17 bases separates the germline ends of V and J, which lose 0 bases and 5 bases respectively. This record comes from a study of blood T cells in healthy people across ages (dated by TCRdb to between 2014 and 2017). As for the study more broadly: In model experiments, template switching captured about one uniquely barcoded TCR beta cDNA molecule for every two T cells. To track age-related changes in TCR beta repertoire diversity, the study relied on deep sequencing normalized with unique cDNA molecular identifiers. Four age groups were formed from the donors: young (average 16 years), middle-aged (around 40), aged (under 70) and long-lived (more than 75). For two donors (one aged 18 to 29 and one aged 80 or older), the study analyzed two additional independent replicas of 1 million unique cDNA reads from the same blood draw.

Results the study describes overall, beyond this receptor: The percentage of naive T cells measured by flow cytometry correlated strongly with observed TCR beta diversity. The long-lived group showed more naive CD4+ T cells, fewer expanded clones and increased TCR diversity than the aged group, suggesting age selection. Observed TCR beta diversity per million T cells fell roughly linearly with age, and a significant reduction was already apparent by age roughly 40. Estimates of total diversity based on one million sequenced T cells were considered lower bounds and underestimates. Bulk unsorted PBMC profiling prevented conclusive comparison of naive and antigen-experienced compartments. Because donor CMV infection status was unknown, age-related changes in expanded clonotypes were potentially confounded.

The roughly 39 donors, aged roughly 6 to 95 years, were systemically healthy Caucasian individuals from Russia. Roughly 11 milliliters of peripheral blood were drawn from each donor into EDTA-treated Vacutainer tubes. Ficoll-Paque density-gradient centrifugation was used to isolate PBMCs, with at least 6 million obtained per sample. Trizol reagent was used to extract total RNA from the PBMCs, yielding at least 5 micrograms per sample. The percentages of naive CD45RAhigh/CD27high T cells were determined by flow cytometry on a PBMC aliquot from every donor. This sample also appeared in a second study, on T cells of mothers and their children. Reported in the second study: Nine systemically healthy Caucasian individuals served as donors, namely three mothers together with their six children. cDNA synthesis consumed the entire amount of extracted RNA, loaded at approximately 1.6 ug RNA in each 15 ul reaction. In the second PCR, the M1S primer added sample barcodes and 2-4 random nucleotides. Each mother yielded over 8 million TCR beta CDR3 reads and each child some 3 million reads. In both related and unrelated pairs, thymic selection shapes the output of TCR recombination in a similar way, with inherited differences having only a minor effect. Normalized repertoire overlap in related mother-child pairs was always slightly higher than in unrelated mother-child pairs, but the difference was never significant. No persistent microchimeric T cell clones were found, with a detection sensitivity of roughly 100 clones per million clonotypes. The study used deep NGS to compare TCR beta repertoires of mothers and children, seeking features distinguishing related mother-child pairs from unrelated individuals. The mean age was roughly 36 +/- 4 years for the mothers and approximately 11 +/- 4 years for the children. After adapter ligation with NEBNext reagents, the libraries were sequenced on Illumina HiSeq 2000 with 100+100 nt paired-end reads. To prevent cross-contamination, the mother and child libraries were prepared one month apart and sequenced in separate runs. Between about 500,000 and 2,300,000 distinct TCR beta clonotypes were identified per donor. Naive TCR beta clonotypes were estimated from low-frequency clonotypes matched to each donor's FACS-determined naive share, without sorting.

The sample was blood. The sequence was obtained from a boy aged 10-17 years in good health. The chain is made from TRBV5-1 and TRBJ2-5; TRBD2 might be the D gene, on 6 matching bases. The DNA is as follows: TGCGCCAGCAGCTTGGCCGGCCTACTTCGGGGGGAGACCCAGTACTTC. It translates to CASSLAGLLRGETQYF.